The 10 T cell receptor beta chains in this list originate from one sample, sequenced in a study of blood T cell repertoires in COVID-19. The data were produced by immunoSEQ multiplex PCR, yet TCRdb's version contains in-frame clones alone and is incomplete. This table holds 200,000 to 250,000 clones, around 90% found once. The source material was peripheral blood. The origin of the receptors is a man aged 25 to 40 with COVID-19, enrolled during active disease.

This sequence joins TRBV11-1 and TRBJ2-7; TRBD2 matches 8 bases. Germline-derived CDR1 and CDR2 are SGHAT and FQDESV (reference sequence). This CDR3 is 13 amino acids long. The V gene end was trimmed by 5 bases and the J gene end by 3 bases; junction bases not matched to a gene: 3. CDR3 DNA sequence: TGTGCCAGCAGCCCGGGACTAGGCTACGAGCAGTACTTC. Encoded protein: CASSPGLGYEQYF.

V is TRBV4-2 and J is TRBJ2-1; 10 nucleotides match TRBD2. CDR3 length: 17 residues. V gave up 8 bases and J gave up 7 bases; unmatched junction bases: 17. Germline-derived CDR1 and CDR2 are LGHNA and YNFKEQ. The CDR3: CASAETKRGGRVNEQFF. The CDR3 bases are TGTGCCAGCGCCGAGACGAAGCGGGGGGGCAGGGTGAATGAGCAGTTCTTC.

DNA of the CDR3: TGCGCCAGCAGCGCGACAGGGGAACATACGCAGTATTTT. It is translated as CASSATGEHTQYF. The chain uses TRBV10-1 and TRBJ2-3, with 8 bases identical to TRBD1. The CDR3 sequence is 13 residues long. Germline CDR1 and CDR2: WNHNN and SYGVQD (reference sequence). J lost 7 bases, V lost 6 bases, and 6 bases had no gene match.

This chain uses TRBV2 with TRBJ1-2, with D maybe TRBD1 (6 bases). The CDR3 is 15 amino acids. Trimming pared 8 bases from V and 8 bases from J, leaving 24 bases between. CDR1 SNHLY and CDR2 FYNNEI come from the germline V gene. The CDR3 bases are TGTGCCAGCCCGGACAGCCGAGGGGGGGAAGGGGGCTACACCTTC. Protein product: CASPDSRGGEGGYTF.

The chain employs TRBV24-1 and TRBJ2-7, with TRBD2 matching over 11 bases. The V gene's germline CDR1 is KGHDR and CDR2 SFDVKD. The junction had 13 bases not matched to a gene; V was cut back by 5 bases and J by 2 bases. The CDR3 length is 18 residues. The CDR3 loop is CATSVPPPSGGPTYEQYF. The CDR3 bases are TGTGCCACCAGTGTCCCCCCCCCTAGCGGGGGGCCTACCTACGAGCAGTACTTC.

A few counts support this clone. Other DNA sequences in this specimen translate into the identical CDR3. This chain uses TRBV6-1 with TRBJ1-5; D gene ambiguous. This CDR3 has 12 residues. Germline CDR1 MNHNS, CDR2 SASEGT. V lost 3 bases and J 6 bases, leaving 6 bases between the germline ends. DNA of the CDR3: TGTGCCAGCAGTGATAGAGTTCAGCCCCAGCATTTT. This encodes CASSDRVQPQHF.

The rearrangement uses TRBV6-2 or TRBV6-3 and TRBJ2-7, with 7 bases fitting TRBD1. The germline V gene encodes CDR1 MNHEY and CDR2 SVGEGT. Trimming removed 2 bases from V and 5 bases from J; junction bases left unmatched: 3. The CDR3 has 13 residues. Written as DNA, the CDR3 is TGTGCCAGCAGTTACGAGGGGGCGCACGAGCAGTACTTC. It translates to CASSYEGAHEQYF.

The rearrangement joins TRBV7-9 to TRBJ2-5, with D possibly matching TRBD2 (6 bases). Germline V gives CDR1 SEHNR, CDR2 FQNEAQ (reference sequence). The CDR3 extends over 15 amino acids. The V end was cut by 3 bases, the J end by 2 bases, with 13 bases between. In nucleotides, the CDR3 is TGTGCCAGCAGCTTCATTAGCGGACATCAAGAGACCCAGTACTTC. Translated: CASSFISGHQETQYF.

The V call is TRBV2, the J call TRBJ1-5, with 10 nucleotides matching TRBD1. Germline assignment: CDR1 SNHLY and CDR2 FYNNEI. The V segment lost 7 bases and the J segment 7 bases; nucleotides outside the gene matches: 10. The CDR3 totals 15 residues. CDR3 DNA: TGTGCCAGCAACCTCCGGGACAGGGGAAGCCAGCCCCAGCATTTT. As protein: CASNLRDRGSQPQHF.

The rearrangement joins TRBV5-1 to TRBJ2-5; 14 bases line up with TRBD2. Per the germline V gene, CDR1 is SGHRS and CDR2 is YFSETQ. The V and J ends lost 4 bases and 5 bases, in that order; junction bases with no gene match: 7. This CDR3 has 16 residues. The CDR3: CASSPGGTSGGETQYF. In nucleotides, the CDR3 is TGCGCCAGCAGCCCGGGTGGGACTAGCGGGGGTGAGACCCAGTACTTC.